A single sample gave rise to the 27 T cell receptor beta chains below, sequenced in a study of blood T cell repertoires in COVID-19. Libraries were prepared by immunoSEQ multiplex PCR; TCRdb keeps only in-frame clonotypes and omits some of them. The sample includes some 200,000 clones, 90% of them seen just once. Sequencing used peripheral blood. These TCRs come from a man between 45 and 60 years old with acute or convalescent COVID-19.

The chain combines TRBV29-1 with TRBJ2-7; 11 nucleotides line up with TRBD2. The CDR3 covers 13 residues. V trimming: 7 bases; J trimming: 3 bases; junction bases outside the gene matches: 5. Per germline, CDR1 SQVTM and CDR2 ANQGSEA. The CDR3 DNA is TGCAGCGCAATGGGGACTAGCGGCTACGAGCAGTACTTC. Translation: CSAMGTSGYEQYF.

This chain connects TRBV6-5 to TRBJ1-4, with D perhaps TRBD1 (5 bases). The CDR3 is 15 residues long. The V end lost 0 bases, the J end lost 8 bases, and 13 bases lay between the germline ends. The germline V gene encodes CDR1 MNHEY and CDR2 SVGAGI. The CDR3 DNA reads as TGTGCCAGCAGTTACTCGGTAGGGGTGGGGGAAAAACTGTTTTTT. Protein sequence: CASSYSVGVGEKLFF.

This rearrangement joins TRBV28 to TRBJ2-7; 12 bases map to TRBD1. Germline trimming cut 5 bases from V and 3 bases from J; bases unmatched to any gene: 2. CDR3 length: 14 amino acids. From germline, CDR1 is MDHEN and CDR2 SYDVKM. For the CDR3, the DNA is TGTGCCAGCAGTGGGACAGGGGGCCTCTACGAGCAGTACGTC. Translation gives CASSGTGGLYEQYV.

V is TRBV2 and J is TRBJ1-1, with no clear D. Trimming shortened V by 7 bases and J by 1 base, and 7 bases separated the two germline ends. The CDR3 has 12 amino acids. Germline lookup yields CDR1 SNHLY and CDR2 FYNNEI. CDR3 loop: CASNARNTEAFF. DNA of the CDR3: TGTGCCAGCAACGCGAGGAACACTGAAGCTTTCTTT.

The V call is TRBV14, the J call TRBJ2-7; 9 bases are a match to TRBD2. Germline-derived CDR1 and CDR2 are SGHDN and FVKESK. The junction had 1 base not matched to a gene; V was cut back by 3 bases and J by 4 bases. The CDR3 contains 13 residues. The CDR3 DNA follows: TGTGCCAGCAGCCAGGGACTAGCTTACGAGCAGTACTTC. It codes for CASSQGLAYEQYF.

V usage is TRBV15 and J usage is TRBJ2-2; 12 nucleotides agree with TRBD2. Trimming cost V 3 bases and J 6 bases; bases outside gene matches: 8. Germline V gives CDR1 LNHNV, CDR2 YYDKDF (reference sequence). The CDR3 extends over 17 amino acids. CDR3 amino acids: CATSSALAGGFAGELFF. Written as DNA, the CDR3 is TGTGCCACCAGCAGTGCACTAGCGGGAGGTTTCGCCGGGGAGCTGTTTTTT.

The J gene is TRBJ2-3, the V gene TRBV6-5; 8 bases are shared with TRBD1. The junction had 6 bases not matched to a gene; V was cut back by 2 bases and J by 2 bases. CDR3 length: 16 residues. CDR1 MNHEY and CDR2 SVGAGI come from the germline V gene. CDR3 protein: CASSYTGTGFTDTQYF. The DNA for the CDR3 is TGTGCCAGCAGTTACACTGGGACAGGATTCACAGATACGCAGTATTTT.

The rearrangement links TRBV27 to TRBJ2-1, with 14 bases matching TRBD2. Looked up from germline, CDR1 is MNHEY and CDR2 is SMNVEV (reference sequence). This CDR3 region has 16 residues. Unmatched junction bases numbered 5, after V lost 3 bases and J lost 7 bases. CDR3 sequence: CASSLWGLAGENEQFF. The CDR3 DNA reads TGTGCCAGCAGTTTGTGGGGACTAGCGGGGGAGAATGAGCAGTTCTTC.

V gene TRBV5-1 combines with J gene TRBJ1-1; D uncertain. The CDR3 sequence is 14 residues long. Germline V gives CDR1 SGHRS, CDR2 YFSETQ. The ends were cut back, 0 bases at V and 1 base at J, with 7 bases in the middle. CDR3 loop: CASSLADSNTEAFF. The DNA for the CDR3 is TGCGCCAGCAGCTTGGCGGACTCGAACACTGAAGCTTTCTTT.

The chain carries TRBV11-3 and TRBJ1-1; D is uncertain. Trimming shortened V by 3 bases and J by 4 bases, and 9 bases separated the two germline ends. Germline values: CDR1 SGHNT, CDR2 YENEEA. The CDR3 contains 13 residues. This CDR3 reads CASSFLIGTEAFF. As DNA, the CDR3 is TGTGCCAGCAGCTTTTTGATCGGCACTGAAGCTTTCTTT.

V and J are TRBV2 and TRBJ2-7; 9 nucleotides align to TRBD1. This CDR3 comprises 15 residues. Germline V lookup: CDR1 SNHLY, CDR2 FYNNEI. Trimming at V came to 3 bases and at J to 2 bases, leaving 5 bases not matched to a gene. Here the CDR3 DNA reads TGTGCCAGCAGTGATGGGGACAGGGTCGCCTACGAGCAGTACTTC. This translates into CASSDGDRVAYEQYF.

V gene TRBV3-1 (or the pseudogene TRBV3-2) combines with J gene TRBJ1-2; 12 bases line up with TRBD1. The CDR3 length is 16 residues. From germline, CDR1 is LGHDT and CDR2 YNNKEL (reference sequence). The V segment lost 6 bases and the J segment 2 bases; nucleotides outside the gene matches: 7. The chain's CDR3 is CASSPAGTGGNYGYTF. The CDR3 DNA is TGTGCCAGCAGTCCCGCCGGGACAGGGGGCAACTATGGCTACACCTTC.

This clone was counted once. This chain uses TRBV19 with TRBJ2-1; TRBD2 matches at 8 bases. With 6 bases clipped from V and 6 bases from J, the junction kept 10 bases outside the gene matches. Germline loops: CDR1 LNHDA, CDR2 SQIVND (reference sequence). The CDR3 is made up of 15 amino acids. CDR3 sequence (DNA): TGTGCCAGTAGGATAAGCGGGAGTCTCGGCAATGAGCAGTTCTTC. Its translation is CASRISGSLGNEQFF.

The gene calls are TRBV27 and TRBJ2-1; TRBD2 matches at 8 bases. The CDR3 runs 16 residues. Germline V gene sequence: CDR1 MNHEY, CDR2 SMNVEV (reference sequence). The junction had 8 bases not matched to a gene; V was cut back by 5 bases and J by 2 bases. The CDR3 DNA reads TGTGCCAGCAGTCAACTCAGCGGGAGCCCCTACAATGAGCAGTTCTTC. Amino acids: CASSQLSGSPYNEQFF.

The chain joins TRBV10-3 to TRBJ2-2, with 8 positions matching TRBD1. Looked up from germline, CDR1 is ENHRY and CDR2 is SYGVKD. V lost 6 bases, J lost 6 bases, and 9 bases stayed unmatched. CDR3 length: 15 amino acids. CDR3 DNA: TGTGCCATCAGGCCCCAGGACAGGGAAGCCGGGGAGCTGTTTTTT. It specifies CAIRPQDREAGELFF.

The chain joins TRBV4-3 to TRBJ2-1; perhaps TRBD2 as D (6 bases). V lost 4 bases and J lost 6, with 10 bases in between. This CDR3 contains 13 residues. The germline V gene encodes CDR1 LGHNA and CDR2 YSLEER. The CDR3 DNA is TGCGCCAGCAGCCCCCGGGGAGGCAATGAGCAGTTCTTC. Translating gives CASSPRGGNEQFF.

The V call is TRBV4-1, the J call TRBJ2-1, with a weak D call TRBD1 (6 bases). CDR1 MGHRA and CDR2 YSYEKL come from the germline V gene. This CDR3 contains 16 residues. Trimming took 2 bases from V and 3 from J, leaving 14 bases between them. In DNA form, the CDR3 reads TGCGCCAGCAGCCAACGCCGGGCAGGGGACTACAATGAGCAGTTCTTC. It is translated as CASSQRRAGDYNEQFF.

This clone has a single count. The gene calls are TRBV5-1 and TRBJ2-1; 10 nucleotides match TRBD2. Germline loops: CDR1 SGHRS, CDR2 YFSETQ. The CDR3 is 15 residues long. The V gene end was trimmed by 0 bases and the J gene end by 5 bases; junction bases not matched to a gene: 2. The CDR3 nucleotides read TGCGCCAGCAGCTTGGCAACTAGCGGGAACAATGAGCAGTTCTTC. Translation: CASSLATSGNNEQFF.

The V call is TRBV4-2, the J call TRBJ2-7; D might be TRBD2 (5 bases). Germline V lookup: CDR1 LGHNA, CDR2 YNFKEQ. V lost 1 base to trimming and J lost 5 bases, with 15 bases between them. This CDR3 contains 15 residues. CDR3 nucleotides: TGTGCCAGCAGCCAAGTCTCCAGCGAGGGAGACGAGCAGTACTTC. It is translated as CASSQVSSEGDEQYF.

A word on this clone: One junction end disagrees with the germline gene, perhaps due to a read error. The rearrangement uses TRBV6-2 or TRBV6-3 and TRBJ2-5; 7 bases are a match to TRBD2. CDR1 MNHEY and CDR2 SVGEGT come from the germline V gene. The CDR3 runs 13 residues. DNA for the CDR3: TGTGCCAGCAGCCCCTACCCCCGAGGGAGGGAGGACTTC. As protein: CASSPYPRGREDF.

This chain joins TRBV3-1 (or the pseudogene TRBV3-2) and TRBJ1-4; D is ambiguous. Germline CDR1 reads LGHDT; CDR2 reads YNNKEL (reference sequence). V was shortened by 4 bases and J by 3 bases, with 15 bases between the two germline ends. CDR3 size: 16 residues. The CDR3 DNA reads as TGTGCCAGCAGCCTAGTGACGACGCTAGCTAATGAAAAACTGTTTTTT. It yields the protein CASSLVTTLANEKLFF.

V gene TRBV5-1 combines with J gene TRBJ2-7, with TRBD2 identical over 10 bases. The CDR3 covers 17 residues. V lost 3 bases and J lost 1; bases outside the gene matches: 10. CDR1 and CDR2 from the germline V gene are SGHRS and YFSETQ. The CDR3 DNA sequence: TGCGCCAGCAGCTCAACGGGGTTACTAGCGGGATCCTACGAGCAGTACTTC. It codes for CASSSTGLLAGSYEQYF.

The chain couples TRBV4-1 to TRBJ1-5, with TRBD1 identical over 8 bases. After removal of 0 bases from V and 7 bases from J, the junction contained 8 bases not matched to a gene. Germline V gene data show CDR1 as MGHRA and CDR2 as YSYEKL. This CDR3 is built from 16 residues. The CDR3 DNA follows: TGCGCCAGCAGCCAAGATCCCAGGGGGCTGGGGCAGCCCCAGCATTTT. Its protein product is CASSQDPRGLGQPQHF.

The chain couples TRBV2 to TRBJ1-2; D uncertain. V gave up 2 bases and J gave up 2 bases, with 6 bases separating them. Germline loops: CDR1 SNHLY, CDR2 FYNNEI. The CDR3 is made up of 13 amino acids. In nucleotides, the CDR3 is TGTGCCAGCAGTGAATCAGCGAACTATGGCTACACCTTC. Translating gives CASSESANYGYTF. Full variable domain (rest looked up from reference TRBV2 and TRBJ1-2): EPEVTQTPSHQVTQMGQEVILRCVPISNHLYFYWYRQILGQKVEFLVSFYNNEISEKSEIFDDQFSVERPDGSNFTLKIRSTKLEDSAMYFCASSESANYGYTFGSGTRLTVV.

The chain combines TRBV29-1 with TRBJ2-3; 7 nucleotides match TRBD2. Germline lookup yields CDR1 SQVTM and CDR2 ANQGSEA. Unmatched junction bases numbered 4, after V lost 3 bases and J lost 1 base. This CDR3 is 14 amino acids long. The CDR3 sequence: CSVDGLEGTDTQYF. Here the CDR3 DNA reads TGCAGCGTTGATGGACTAGAGGGCACAGATACGCAGTATTTT.

The chain uses TRBV6-1 and TRBJ2-7, with D possibly TRBD1 on 7 matching bases. With 4 bases removed from V and 0 bases from J, the gap between germline ends came to 16 bases. The CDR3 sequence is 16 residues long. Per the germline V gene, CDR1 is MNHNS and CDR2 is SASEGT. CDR3 coding DNA: TGTGCCAGCAGTGGGGGGGACAGCCAGAGCTCCTACGAGCAGTACGTC. Its protein product is CASSGGDSQSSYEQYV.

The V call is TRBV7-9, the J call TRBJ2-7; perhaps TRBD1 as D (5 bases). The length of the CDR3 is 13 residues. V shed 5 bases and J shed 6 bases, with 14 bases lying between them. Germline V gives CDR1 SEHNR, CDR2 FQNEAQ (reference sequence). CDR3 coding DNA: TGTGCCAGCAGCCAACAGGTGTTCGGCGAGCAGTACTTC. This encodes CASSQQVFGEQYF.